This section outlines one T cell receptor (beta chain) sequence together with its context. This entry belongs to a study of blood T cell repertoires in COVID-19. Across the whole study: Samples came from the United States, Italy and Spain, spanning acute and convalescent COVID-19. T cells, B-cell-depleted T cells, or PBMCs provided the cDNA or gDNA that served as material.

Per the study methods: Estimates of nucleated cell counts were drawn from the amplification of reference gene primers. The method was immunoSEQ multiplex PCR; TCRdb's version includes in-frame clones alone and lacks a portion of them. V and J calls and clone size are given by that table; D and trimming were obtained from the DNA. The data show about 150,000 clones, 80% to 90% seen once. V lost 9 bases and J 0 bases, leaving 11 bases between the germline ends. CDR3 size: 14 residues. Germline values: CDR1 LNHNV, CDR2 YYDKDF (reference sequence). The V and J genes are TRBV15 and TRBJ2-2; no definite D call. The TCR comes from a man aged 55-75 years with active or convalescent COVID-19. Sequences were obtained from peripheral blood. CDR3 in DNA: TGTGCCACTCAACGTCGAGCGAACACCGGGGAGCTGTTTTTT. Translating it yields CATQRRANTGELFF.